These 31 T cell receptor beta chains were sequenced from one sample in a study of identical twins. A single record per CDR3 protein comes from TCRdb applying MiXCR to the 5' RACE reads. In the table there are about 890,000 distinct CDR3 sequences, roughly an eighth of which are singletons. These same records also appear under a second study, on yellow fever vaccine responses in identical twins.

The specimen sequenced was PBMCs. Receptor source: a woman aged 18-29 years in good health.

This clonotype was detected only a few times. The V gene is TRBV5-1, the J gene TRBJ1-2; no definite D call. The CDR3 is made up of 14 amino acids. Germline V lookup: CDR1 SGHRS, CDR2 YFSETQ. Trimming removed 0 bases from V and 0 bases from J, with 6 bases in between. DNA for the CDR3: TGCGCCAGCAGCTTGGAAAGAACTAACTATGGCTACACCTTC. Residues: CASSLERTNYGYTF.

This clonotype has only a few counts. The CDR3 spells CSARPRGRGTGELFF. The CDR3 DNA reads as TGCAGTGCTAGACCCCGGGGCAGAGGCACCGGGGAGCTGTTTTTT. This chain uses TRBV20-1 with TRBJ2-2, with D perhaps being TRBD1 or TRBD2 (5 bases each). V was clipped by 2 bases and J by 4 bases, with 14 bases between them. The V gene's germline CDR1 is DFQATT and CDR2 SNEGSKA (reference sequence). The CDR3 length is 15 residues.

This clonotype has a single count. The V gene is TRBV11-1, the J gene TRBJ2-3; TRBD2 matches at 9 bases. V was pared by 5 bases and J by 2 bases, with 17 bases of the junction left unmatched. CDR1 is SGHAT and CDR2 is FQDESV in the germline V gene (reference sequence). There are 19 residues in the CDR3. The CDR3 is CASSHPGLAGRSVTDTQYF. In DNA form, the CDR3 reads TGTGCCAGCAGCCACCCCGGGCTAGCGGGGCGGTCGGTCACAGATACGCAGTATTTT.

The CDR3 region has the DNA TGCGCCAGCAGCGCAACACAGGGGATCGGTGAGCAGTTCTTC. Protein: CASSATQGIGEQFF. The V and J genes are TRBV5-1 and TRBJ2-1, with TRBD1 matching over 7 bases. The J segment lost 9 bases and the V segment lost 4 bases, leaving 10 bases of the junction unmatched. Germline CDR1 and CDR2: SGHRS and YFSETQ. The CDR3 sequence is 14 residues long.

This clonotype was seen only once. The chain employs TRBV9 and TRBJ2-1, with 9 bases matching TRBD2. Trimming took 0 bases from V and 7 from J; bases not matched to a gene: 8. CDR1 is SGDLS, CDR2 YYNGEE, per germline. The length of the CDR3 is 16 residues. The CDR3 loop is CASSVDSSGSWNEQFF. The CDR3 coding sequence is TGTGCCAGCAGCGTAGATAGTAGCGGGAGCTGGAATGAGCAGTTCTTC.

The J gene is TRBJ2-1, the V gene TRBV12-3 or TRBV12-4, with 7 bases matching TRBD2. The CDR3 loop spans 15 amino acids. V was pared by 1 base and J by 9 bases, with 9 bases of the junction left unmatched. For the CDR3, the DNA is TGTGCCAGCAGTTTAGAGGGCGGGAGTTCTAGTGAGCAGTTCTTC. It specifies CASSLEGGSSSEQFF.

This clonotype was detected only a few times. The chain couples TRBV5-1 to TRBJ2-4; TRBD2 agrees at 7 bases. Trimming cost V 7 bases and J 1 base; bases outside gene matches: 5. The V gene's germline CDR1 is SGHRS and CDR2 YFSETQ. This CDR3 is 14 amino acids long. CDR3 DNA: TGCGCCAGCGCAAACGGGGGGGCCAAAAACATTCAGTACTTC. Protein sequence: CASANGGAKNIQYF.

The chain couples TRBV7-3 to TRBJ2-2; D is ambiguous. This CDR3 contains 15 residues. The V gene lost 4 bases and the J gene lost 1 base, with 10 bases spanning the gap. CDR1 and CDR2 (germline): SGHTA, FQGTGA. The CDR3 here is CASSSTVRNTGELFF. CDR3 DNA sequence: TGTGCCAGCAGCTCCACCGTCCGGAACACCGGGGAGCTGTTTTTT.

V is TRBV7-9 and J is TRBJ1-3; the D is unclear. This CDR3 has 15 amino acids. From germline, CDR1 is SEHNR and CDR2 FQNEAQ (reference sequence). V lost 5 bases, J lost 1 base, and 12 bases lay in between. The CDR3 spells CASSPSLLSGNTIYF. The DNA of the CDR3 is TGTGCCAGCAGCCCCAGTCTGCTGTCTGGAAACACCATATATTTT. The full variable domain, rest sourced from reference TRBV7-9 and TRBJ1-3, is DTGVSQNPRHKITKRGQNVTFRCDPISEHNRLYWYRQTLGQGPEFLTYFQNEAQLEKSRLLSDRFSAERPKGSFSTLEIQRTEQGDSAMYLCASSPSLLSGNTIYFGEGSWLTVV.

This chain uses TRBV7-9 with TRBJ2-7, with a tentative D call TRBD2 (6 bases). The ends were cut back, 2 bases at V and 5 bases at J, with 16 bases in the middle. This CDR3 has 15 residues. The germline V gene encodes CDR1 SEHNR and CDR2 FQNEAQ (reference sequence). The CDR3 reads CASSLITGASHEQYF. CDR3 coding DNA: TGTGCCAGCAGCTTAATCACGGGAGCCTCTCACGAGCAGTACTTC.

This chain joins TRBV28 and TRBJ2-7, with 14 bases matching TRBD2. Trimming at V came to 4 bases and at J to 7 bases, leaving 6 bases not matched to a gene. Germline assignment: CDR1 MDHEN and CDR2 SYDVKM. CDR3 length: 15 amino acids. CDR3 in DNA: TGTGCCAGCAGTTCGCGACTAGCGGGAGGGTCTGAGCAGTACTTC. Its translation is CASSSRLAGGSEQYF.

Comment on this clonotype: Mismatch with germline at one junction end may stem from a read error. The genes are TRBV3-1 and TRBJ2-3; 7 bases are shared with TRBD2. CDR3 length: 18 amino acids. The germline CDR1 and CDR2 sequences are LGHDT and YNNKEL (reference sequence). CDR3 sequence reads: CASTQEWDYQTSADTQYF. DNA of the CDR3: TGTGCCAGCACCCAAGAGTGGGACTACCAAACGTCCGCAGATACGCAGTATTTT.

The chain links TRBV7-9 to TRBJ1-5; no reliable D call. This CDR3 region has 13 residues. Germline assignment: CDR1 SEHNR and CDR2 FQNEAQ (reference sequence). Trimming removed 1 base from V and 5 bases from J, with 6 bases in between. The CDR3: CASSLDVDQPQHF. As DNA, the CDR3 is TGTGCCAGCAGCTTAGACGTCGATCAGCCCCAGCATTTT.

This clonotype has more than one count but fewer than ten. The chain employs TRBV24-1 and TRBJ2-1; 7 nucleotides match TRBD2. In germline, CDR1 is KGHDR, CDR2 SFDVKD. Unmatched junction bases numbered 4, after V lost 3 bases and J lost 0 bases. The CDR3 extends over 16 amino acids. DNA of the CDR3: TGTGCCACCAGTGATCAACGGACTAGCTCCTACAATGAGCAGTTCTTC. Translating gives CATSDQRTSSYNEQFF.

The sample holds one count of this clonotype. The genes are TRBV7-9 and TRBJ2-5; maybe TRBD1 (7 bases). This CDR3 is 15 amino acids long. Germline assignment: CDR1 SEHNR and CDR2 FQNEAQ (reference sequence). The V end lost 5 bases, the J end lost 7 bases, and 20 bases lay between the germline ends. The CDR3 is CASSGVQGTGGTQYF. CDR3 nucleotide sequence: TGTGCCAGCAGCGGAGTACAGGGGACCGGGGGGACCCAGTACTTC. The full variable domain, completed using reference TRBV7-9 and TRBJ2-5, is DTGVSQNPRHKITKRGQNVTFRCDPISEHNRLYWYRQTLGQGPEFLTYFQNEAQLEKSRLLSDRFSAERPKGSFSTLEIQRTEQGDSAMYLCASSGVQGTGGTQYFGPGTRLLVL.

This clonotype was picked up a small number of times. This sequence joins TRBV12-3 or TRBV12-4 and TRBJ1-3; TRBD1 is a possible D gene (5 bases). V lost 6 bases, J lost 2 bases, and 11 bases lay in between. The CDR3 spans 14 residues. CDR3 loop: CASSKSGTGNTIYF. DNA for the CDR3: TGTGCCAGCAGCAAATCAGGGACTGGAAACACCATATATTTT.

This clonotype was seen more than once but under ten times. CDR3 DNA sequence: TGTGCCACCAGTGAGTCGGGAGCTCCATACAATGAGCAGTTCTTC. It yields the protein CATSESGAPYNEQFF. The genes are TRBV24-1 and TRBJ2-1, with TRBD2 as a possible D gene (6 bases). Trimming removed 4 bases at V and 4 bases at J, with 13 bases between. This CDR3 contains 15 residues. Germline-derived CDR1 and CDR2 are KGHDR and SFDVKD.

The chain combines TRBV12-5 with TRBJ2-4, with 13 bases lining up with TRBD2. The CDR3 covers 18 residues. V dropped 1 base and J dropped 1; count of bases not matched to a gene: 4. Germline CDR1 reads LGHNT; CDR2 reads FRNRAP. In DNA form, the CDR3 reads TGTGCTAGTGGTTTGGGGACTAGCGGGAGTGGGGCCAAAAACATTCAGTACTTC. Amino acids: CASGLGTSGSGAKNIQYF.

The V call is TRBV10-2, the J call TRBJ1-5, with D hard to call. The V end was cut by 7 bases, the J end by 2 bases, with 9 bases between. Looked up from germline, CDR1 is WSHSY and CDR2 is SAAADI. This CDR3 has 13 residues. In DNA form, the CDR3 reads TGCGCCAGCACCACGACCCGCAATCAGCCCCAGCATTTT. Residues: CASTTTRNQPQHF.

This clonotype was seen more than once but under ten times. The V and J genes are TRBV23-1 and TRBJ2-7, with TRBD1 matching 7 bases. TRBV23-1 is placed among ORFs of uncertain function. J gave up 7 bases and V 7 bases, and 19 bases lay outside the gene matches. CDR3 length: 16 residues. The CDR3 region is CASKTRAGTDGREQYF. DNA for the CDR3: TGCGCCAGCAAAACTCGGGCTGGGACAGATGGTAGGGAGCAGTACTTC.

This rearrangement joins TRBV12-3 or TRBV12-4 to TRBJ2-4; D possibly corresponds to TRBD1 (6 bases). The CDR3 contains 16 residues. V lost 6 bases and J lost 0, with 15 bases in between. The CDR3: CASRPDRILAKNIQYF. CDR3 DNA sequence: TGTGCCAGCAGACCCGACAGGATTCTAGCCAAAAACATTCAGTACTTC.

The V call is TRBV19, the J call TRBJ2-7; perhaps TRBD1 as D (6 bases). V was shortened by 6 bases and J by 2 bases, with 14 bases between the two germline ends. The CDR3 length is 14 residues. CDR1 is LNHDA and CDR2 is SQIVND in the germline V gene (reference sequence). The CDR3 region is CASSLGQSPYEQYF. The DNA of the CDR3 is TGTGCCAGTAGCCTTGGACAGTCCCCCTACGAGCAGTACTTC.

The chain recombines TRBV11-2 with TRBJ1-2, with 8 bases lining up with TRBD1. The CDR3 contains 13 residues. Germline values: CDR1 SGHAT, CDR2 FQNNGV. V dropped 5 bases and J dropped 8; count of bases not matched to a gene: 7. For the CDR3, the DNA is TGTGCCAGCAGCGGATCCGGGACAGGAGGCTACACCTTC. Translated, it gives CASSGSGTGGYTF.

This clonotype came up many times. This chain links TRBV12-3 or TRBV12-4 with TRBJ2-1; 10 bases are a match to TRBD2. The V gene end was trimmed by 6 bases and the J gene end by 3 bases; junction bases not matched to a gene: 8. The CDR3 is 16 residues long. CDR3 DNA: TGTGCCAGCAGCCACGGACTAGCGGAGTTCTACAATGAGCAGTTCTTC. Protein sequence: CASSHGLAEFYNEQFF.

This clonotype was observed at least ten times. The junction shows a germline mismatch at one end, possibly a read error. The chain links TRBV20-1 to TRBJ2-1, with 9 bases identical to TRBD2. Germline V gene sequence: CDR1 DFQATT, CDR2 SNEGSKA (reference sequence). The CDR3 spans 15 residues. This CDR3 reads CSATPASGAYSEQFF. CDR3 sequence (DNA): TGCAGTGCTACCCCTGCTAGCGGGGCGTACAGTGAGCAGTTCTTC.

This clonotype has a handful of counts. The J gene is TRBJ2-1, the V gene TRBV12-3 or TRBV12-4, with D possibly TRBD2 on 5 matching bases. The CDR3 contains 16 residues. Trimming removed 5 bases at V and 0 bases at J, with 14 bases between. The CDR3 sequence is CASSPFGESSYNEQFF. The CDR3 DNA sequence: TGTGCCAGCAGTCCCTTCGGGGAGAGCTCCTACAATGAGCAGTTCTTC.

This clonotype has just a few counts. The rearrangement links TRBV7-9 to TRBJ2-1; 8 positions match TRBD1. The CDR3 is 15 amino acids. The V and J ends lost 2 bases and 10 bases, in that order; junction bases with no gene match: 10. Germline assignment: CDR1 SEHNR and CDR2 FQNEAQ (reference sequence). The CDR3 sequence: CASSLLTGAALEQFF. The CDR3 DNA sequence: TGTGCCAGCAGCTTATTGACAGGGGCCGCTTTGGAGCAGTTCTTC.

This clonotype has just a few counts. The chain has TRBV20-1 and TRBJ2-7, with 12 bases aligning to TRBD1. V lost 5 bases to trimming and J lost 5 bases; unmatched junction nucleotides: 7. The CDR3 is 14 amino acids. CDR1 and CDR2 from the germline V gene are DFQATT and SNEGSKA (reference sequence). The CDR3 here is CSALGQGAVDEQYF. The CDR3 coding sequence is TGCAGTGCTCTGGGACAGGGGGCAGTCGACGAGCAGTACTTC.

CDR3 residues: CASSPGREWTYNEQFF. The DNA for the CDR3 is TGTGCCAGCAGCCCCGGACGGGAATGGACCTACAATGAGCAGTTCTTC. This chain links TRBV6-1 with TRBJ2-1; possible D gene TRBD2, 5 bases. CDR1 MNHNS and CDR2 SASEGT come from the germline V gene. The CDR3 is 16 amino acids. Trimming took off 6 bases at V and 2 bases at J, with 17 bases between the two ends.

This clonotype was seen ten or more times. The rearrangement uses TRBV24-1 and TRBJ2-1; 11 bases are a match to TRBD2. The CDR3 runs to 18 residues. Germline CDR1 and CDR2: KGHDR and SFDVKD. Trimming at V came to 2 bases and at J to 10 bases, leaving 15 bases not matched to a gene. The CDR3 protein is CATSDSPEVLAGVREQFF. DNA for the CDR3: TGTGCCACCAGTGATTCGCCCGAAGTACTAGCGGGAGTTCGGGAGCAGTTCTTC.

This clonotype was counted a few times. The rearrangement links TRBV6-5 to TRBJ2-7; 12 bases fit TRBD1. The CDR3 contains 15 residues. Looked up from germline, CDR1 is MNHEY and CDR2 is SVGAGI. V lost 0 bases to trimming and J lost 6 bases; unmatched junction nucleotides: 3. The CDR3, as DNA: TGTGCCAGCAGTTACTCCGGGACAGGGGGCTCCGAGCAGTACGTC. Its protein is CASSYSGTGGSEQYV.